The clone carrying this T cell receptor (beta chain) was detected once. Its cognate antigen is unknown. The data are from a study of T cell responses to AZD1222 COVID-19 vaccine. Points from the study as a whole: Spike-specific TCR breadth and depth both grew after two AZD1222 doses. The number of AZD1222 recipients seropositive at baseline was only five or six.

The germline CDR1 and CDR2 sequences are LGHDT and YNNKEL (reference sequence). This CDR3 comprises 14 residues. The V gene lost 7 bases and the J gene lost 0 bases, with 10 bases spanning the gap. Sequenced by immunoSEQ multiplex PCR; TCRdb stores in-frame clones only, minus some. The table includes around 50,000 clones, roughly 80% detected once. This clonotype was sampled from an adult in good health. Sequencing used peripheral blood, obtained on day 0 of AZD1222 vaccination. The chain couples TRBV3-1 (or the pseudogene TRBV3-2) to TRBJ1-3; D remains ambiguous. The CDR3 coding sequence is TGTGCCAGCACGGGCAGAGGCTCTGGAAACACCATATATTTT. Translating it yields CASTGRGSGNTIYF.